Listed here are 18 T cell receptor beta chains from one sample, sequenced in a study of spatial heterogeneity in lung cancer. TCRdb re-called the 5' RACE reads with MiXCR, one entry per CDR3 protein. The data contain approximately 11,000 distinct CDR3 sequences, around 22% of them singletons. As to time point: sample taken at primary tumor resection. Unsorted samples of tumor, nontumor lung or frozen PBMC had their whole RNA sequenced. The source was PBMCs, collected at surgery. The receptors were gathered from a female donor with early-stage non-small cell lung cancer.

Ten or more counts support this clonotype. This rearrangement joins TRBV5-1 to TRBJ2-2; 9 nucleotides align to TRBD1. Germline CDR1 and CDR2: SGHRS and YFSETQ. With V trimmed by 8 bases and J by 1 base, 6 bases remained unmatched. The CDR3 is made up of 15 amino acids. The CDR3 nucleotides are TGCGCCAGTGAACAGGGGGCGCTGAACACCGGGGAGCTGTTTTTT. This sequence encodes CASEQGALNTGELFF.

This clonotype counts as medium-sized. The chain recombines TRBV7-2 with TRBJ2-7; TRBD2 matches at 7 bases. Germline assignment: CDR1 SGHTA and CDR2 FQGNSA. V dropped 4 bases and J dropped 1; count of bases not matched to a gene: 10. The CDR3 consists of 16 residues. The CDR3, as DNA: TGTGCCAGCAGCTCTTGGGCAGCGGGAACATCCTACGAGCAGTACTTC. Encoded protein: CASSSWAAGTSYEQYF.

This clonotype is classed as medium-sized. The genes are TRBV4-2 and TRBJ2-7; maybe TRBD1 (5 bases). V was shortened by 3 bases and J by 0 bases, with 15 bases between the two germline ends. The CDR3 has 16 residues. CDR1 and CDR2 from the germline V gene are LGHNA and YNFKEQ. CDR3 DNA: TGTGCCAGCAGCCAGGGAAGGGGCCCCAGCTCCTACGAGCAGTACTTC. Protein product: CASSQGRGPSSYEQYF.

This clonotype has only a few counts. V is TRBV18 and J is TRBJ2-7, with D hard to call. This CDR3 has 14 residues. Germline CDR1 is KGHSH and CDR2 is LQKENI. Trimming left V 2 bases short and J 9 bases short, with 17 bases between. As DNA, the CDR3 is TGTGCCAGCTCACCAACATACCAACCAAAGGGGCAGTACTTC. It specifies CASSPTYQPKGQYF.

This clonotype was observed a few times. The gene calls are TRBV19 and TRBJ1-1; a possible D gene is TRBD1 (5 bases). Deletions cut 6 bases from V and 6 bases from J, with 14 bases between. The germline V gene encodes CDR1 LNHDA and CDR2 SQIVND (reference sequence). The CDR3 covers 13 residues. The CDR3 sequence: CASRRIAGSEAFF. The CDR3 coding sequence is TGTGCCAGTAGAAGGATTGCAGGGTCTGAAGCTTTCTTT.

V is TRBV20-1 and J is TRBJ2-5; TRBD2 is a possible D gene (5 bases). The CDR3 extends over 12 amino acids. Trimming pared 5 bases from V and 3 bases from J, leaving 10 bases between. The V gene's germline CDR1 is DFQATT and CDR2 SNEGSKA (reference sequence). This CDR3 is CSAPFSEETQYF. The DNA for the CDR3 is TGCAGTGCTCCATTTAGCGAAGAGACCCAGTACTTC.

With regard to this clonotype: The junction departs from the called germline gene at one end, perhaps through a read error. J is TRBJ1-2 and V is TRBV6-1; D is possibly TRBD1 (5 bases). CDR1 and CDR2 (germline): MNHNS, SASEGT. The CDR3 extends over 15 amino acids. The CDR3 here is CASSDTRQTNYGYTF. The DNA of the CDR3 is TGTGCCAGCAGTGATACGCGACAGACCAACTATGGCTACACATTC.

The chain uses TRBV4-2 and TRBJ2-7; 7 nucleotides line up with TRBD2. The CDR3 spans 15 residues. With V trimmed by 0 bases and J by 1 base, 3 bases remained unmatched. Germline V lookup: CDR1 LGHNA, CDR2 YNFKEQ. Here the CDR3 reads CASSQERGSSYEQYF. In DNA, the CDR3 is TGTGCCAGCAGCCAAGAGCGCGGGAGTTCCTACGAGCAGTACTTC.

There are a few counts of this clonotype. The chain is built from TRBV11-2 and TRBJ1-1; 9 bases align to TRBD1. Trimming at V came to 2 bases and at J to 10 bases, leaving 5 bases not matched to a gene. The CDR3 contains 13 residues. Germline V gene sequence: CDR1 SGHAT, CDR2 FQNNGV. CDR3 DNA: TGTGCCAGCAGCTTATTACAGGGGGCGAGAGCTTTCTTT. Residues: CASSLLQGARAFF.

This clonotype has just a few counts. The chain uses TRBV20-1 and TRBJ1-1, with unresolved D. Trimming removed 0 bases at V and 0 bases at J, with 11 bases between. The CDR3 consists of 15 residues. Germline CDR1 is DFQATT and CDR2 is SNEGSKA (reference sequence). CDR3 region: CSARDPDGMNTEAFF. The CDR3 DNA reads TGCAGTGCTAGAGATCCAGACGGCATGAACACTGAAGCTTTCTTT.

The chain recombines TRBV9 with TRBJ2-1; 9 nucleotides line up with TRBD2. With V trimmed by 4 bases and J by 4 bases, 12 bases remained unmatched. The CDR3 runs to 17 residues. CDR1 is SGDLS, CDR2 YYNGEE, per germline. In nucleotides, the CDR3 is TGTGCCAGCAGCCCGACGGGGGCTAGCGGGATGTACAATGAGCAGTTCTTC. It translates to CASSPTGASGMYNEQFF.

This clonotype was detected a few times. The genes are TRBV12-3 or TRBV12-4 and TRBJ2-7; 10 bases match TRBD1. V was clipped by 6 bases and J by 6 bases; unmatched bases: 17. The CDR3 loop spans 17 amino acids. CDR3 sequence reads: CASSDRGQSGSYLEQYF. The CDR3 DNA reads TGTGCCAGCAGCGACAGGGGGCAGAGCGGGAGTTATCTCGAGCAGTACTTC.

The V and J genes are TRBV19 and TRBJ1-2; maybe TRBD1 (6 bases). The germline CDR1 and CDR2 sequences are LNHDA and SQIVND (reference sequence). The CDR3 is made up of 15 amino acids. V gave up 5 bases and J gave up 4 bases, with 17 bases separating them. The CDR3 region has the DNA TGTGCCAGTAGTCCAACAACAGGGATCACCTATGGCTACACCTTC. Translated: CASSPTTGITYGYTF.

The J gene is TRBJ1-6, the V gene TRBV20-1, with D possibly TRBD1 on 5 matching bases. Trimming shortened V by 0 bases and J by 9 bases, and 15 bases separated the two germline ends. Germline values: CDR1 DFQATT, CDR2 SNEGSKA (reference sequence). The CDR3 loop spans 15 amino acids. The DNA for the CDR3 is TGCAGTGCTAGAGATCCGGGAGGGAGGGGTTCACCCCTCCACTTT. Amino acid sequence: CSARDPGGRGSPLHF.

This clonotype was seen a handful of times. V gene TRBV6-5 combines with J gene TRBJ1-1; D unclear. Trimming removed 8 bases from V and 5 bases from J, with 9 bases in between. From germline, CDR1 is MNHEY and CDR2 SVGAGI. This CDR3 is 11 amino acids long. CDR3 residues: CASGIGTEAFF. As DNA, the CDR3 is TGTGCCAGCGGAATAGGTACTGAAGCTTTCTTT.

The gene calls are TRBV28 and TRBJ2-1; possible D gene TRBD2, 6 bases. The CDR3 spans 14 residues. CDR1 is MDHEN and CDR2 is SYDVKM in the germline V gene. Trimming removed 2 bases from V and 7 bases from J, with 12 bases in between. The chain's CDR3 is CASSLGGGGNEQFF. The DNA for the CDR3 is TGTGCCAGCAGTTTAGGGGGAGGAGGGAATGAGCAGTTCTTC. Supplemented by reference TRBV28 and TRBJ2-1, the full variable domain reads DVKVTQSSRYLVKRTGEKVFLECVQDMDHENMFWYRQDPGLGLRLIYFSYDVKMKEKGDIPEGYSVSREKKERFSLILESASTNQTSMYLCASSLGGGGNEQFFGPGTRLTVL.

This clonotype was detected only a few times. The chain has TRBV28 and TRBJ2-1, with D maybe TRBD2 (5 bases). This CDR3 region has 17 residues. V lost 3 bases to trimming and J lost 0 bases, with 15 bases between them. Germline V gene data show CDR1 as MDHEN and CDR2 as SYDVKM. The CDR3 is CASSFSRAVSSYNEQFF. The CDR3 DNA follows: TGTGCCAGCAGTTTTAGTAGAGCGGTAAGCTCCTACAATGAGCAGTTCTTC.

About this clonotype: A much larger clone lies a single base off, so this may be a read error. The V call is TRBV4-3, the J call TRBJ2-1; TRBD2 matches 12 bases. CDR3 length equals 16 residues. Germline loops: CDR1 LGHNA, CDR2 YSLEER. The J segment lost 8 bases and the V segment lost 5 bases, leaving 10 bases of the junction unmatched. The CDR3 region has the DNA TGCGCCAGCAGCAAGACTAGCGGGAGTCTTGGGGATGAGCAGTTCTTC. Translation: CASSKTSGSLGDEQFF.